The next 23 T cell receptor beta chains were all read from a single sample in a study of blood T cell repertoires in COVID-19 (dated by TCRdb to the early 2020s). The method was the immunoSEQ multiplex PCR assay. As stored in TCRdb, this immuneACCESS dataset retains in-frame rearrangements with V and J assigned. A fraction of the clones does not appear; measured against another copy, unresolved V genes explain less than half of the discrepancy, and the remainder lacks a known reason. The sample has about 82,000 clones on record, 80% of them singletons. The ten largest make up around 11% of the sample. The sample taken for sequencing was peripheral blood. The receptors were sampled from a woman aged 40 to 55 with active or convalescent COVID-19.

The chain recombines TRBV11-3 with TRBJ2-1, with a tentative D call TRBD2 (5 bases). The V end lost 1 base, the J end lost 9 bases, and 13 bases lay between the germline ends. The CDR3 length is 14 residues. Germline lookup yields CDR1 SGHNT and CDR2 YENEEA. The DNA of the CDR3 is TGTGCCAGCAGCTTAGGTCCCACTAGGGCTGAGCAGTTCTTC. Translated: CASSLGPTRAEQFF.

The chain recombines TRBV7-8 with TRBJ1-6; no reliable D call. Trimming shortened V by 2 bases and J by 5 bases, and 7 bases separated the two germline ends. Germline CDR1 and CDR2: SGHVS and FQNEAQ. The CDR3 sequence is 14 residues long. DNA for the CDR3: TGTGCCAGCAGCTTAAGACGGGATAATTCACCCCTCCACTTT. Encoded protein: CASSLRRDNSPLHF.

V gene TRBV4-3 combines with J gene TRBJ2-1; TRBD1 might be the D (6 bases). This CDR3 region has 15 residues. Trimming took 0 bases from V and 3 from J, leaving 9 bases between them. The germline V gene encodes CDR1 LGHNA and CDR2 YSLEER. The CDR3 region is CASSQDGGVYNEQFF. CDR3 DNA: TGCGCCAGCAGCCAAGATGGGGGCGTCTACAATGAGCAGTTCTTC.

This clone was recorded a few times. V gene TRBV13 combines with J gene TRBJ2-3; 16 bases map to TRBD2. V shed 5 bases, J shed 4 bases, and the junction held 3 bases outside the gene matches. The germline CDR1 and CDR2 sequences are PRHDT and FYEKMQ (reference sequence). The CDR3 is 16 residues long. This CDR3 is CASSQGTSGGADTQYF. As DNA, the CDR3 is TGTGCCAGCAGCCAGGGGACTAGCGGGGGGGCAGATACGCAGTATTTT.

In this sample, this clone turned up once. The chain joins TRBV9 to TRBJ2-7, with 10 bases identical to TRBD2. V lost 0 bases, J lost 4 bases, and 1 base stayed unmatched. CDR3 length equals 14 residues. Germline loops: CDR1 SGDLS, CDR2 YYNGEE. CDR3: CASSVGSGRYEQYF. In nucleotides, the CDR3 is TGTGCCAGCAGCGTAGGTAGCGGGAGGTACGAGCAGTACTTC.

This CDR3 reads CSASGTTTDTQYF. CDR3 sequence (DNA): TGCAGTGCTAGTGGGACTACCACAGATACGCAGTATTTT. This chain uses TRBV20-1 with TRBJ2-3; 7 bases are shared with TRBD2. Looked up from germline, CDR1 is DFQATT and CDR2 is SNEGSKA (reference sequence). The CDR3 runs 13 residues. Trimming took 3 bases from V and 2 from J; bases not matched to a gene: 2.

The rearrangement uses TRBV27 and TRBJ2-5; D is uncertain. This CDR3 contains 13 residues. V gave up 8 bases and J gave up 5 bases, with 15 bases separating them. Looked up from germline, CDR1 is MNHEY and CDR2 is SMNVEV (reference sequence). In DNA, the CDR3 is TGTGCCAGCGCATTCAGTGAATCCGAGACCCAGTACTTC. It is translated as CASAFSESETQYF.

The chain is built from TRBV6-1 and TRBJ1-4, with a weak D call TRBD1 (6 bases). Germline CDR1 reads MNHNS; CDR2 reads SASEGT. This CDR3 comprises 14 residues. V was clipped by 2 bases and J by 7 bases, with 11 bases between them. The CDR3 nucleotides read TGTGCCAGCAGTGAACAGGGGAGGGGTGAAAAACTGTTTTTT. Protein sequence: CASSEQGRGEKLFF.

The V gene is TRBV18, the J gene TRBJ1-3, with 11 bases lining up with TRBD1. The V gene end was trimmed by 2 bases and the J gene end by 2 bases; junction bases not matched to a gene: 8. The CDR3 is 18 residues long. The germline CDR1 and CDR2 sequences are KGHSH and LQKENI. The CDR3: CASSPFVGQGAAGNTIYF. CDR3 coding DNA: TGTGCCAGCTCACCATTTGTAGGACAGGGGGCAGCTGGAAACACCATATATTTT.

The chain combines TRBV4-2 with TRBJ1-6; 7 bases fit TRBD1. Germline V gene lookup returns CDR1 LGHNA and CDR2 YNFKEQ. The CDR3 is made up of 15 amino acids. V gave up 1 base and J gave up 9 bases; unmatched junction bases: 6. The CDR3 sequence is CASSQVGQESSPLHF. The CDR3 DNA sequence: TGTGCCAGCAGCCAAGTAGGACAGGAAAGTTCACCCCTCCACTTT.

The CDR3 DNA is TGTGCCAGCAGCCCAACTAGCGGGACCTACAATGAGCAGTTCTTC. Translation: CASSPTSGTYNEQFF. V and J are TRBV7-2 and TRBJ2-1, with 10 bases fitting TRBD2. Per germline, CDR1 SGHTA and CDR2 FQGNSA. The junction had 3 bases not matched to a gene; V was cut back by 5 bases and J by 2 bases. The length of the CDR3 is 15 residues.

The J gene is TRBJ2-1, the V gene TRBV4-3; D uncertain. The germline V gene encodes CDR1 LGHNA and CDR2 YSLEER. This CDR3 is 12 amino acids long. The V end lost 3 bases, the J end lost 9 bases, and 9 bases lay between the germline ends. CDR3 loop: CASSQVRGEQFF. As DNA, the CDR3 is TGCGCCAGCAGCCAGGTGCGAGGTGAGCAGTTCTTC.

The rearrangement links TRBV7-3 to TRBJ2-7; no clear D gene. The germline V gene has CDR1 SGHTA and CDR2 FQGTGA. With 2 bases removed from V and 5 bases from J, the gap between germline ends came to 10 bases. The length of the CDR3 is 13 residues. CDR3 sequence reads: CASSLSPGHEQYF. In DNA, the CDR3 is TGTGCCAGCAGCTTATCGCCAGGCCACGAGCAGTACTTC.

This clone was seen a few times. CDR3 loop: CASSGDRGQGGYSPLHF. The CDR3 nucleotides are TGTGCCAGCAGTGGAGACAGGGGGCAAGGTGGTTATTCACCCCTCCACTTT. The chain joins TRBV2 to TRBJ1-6; 10 bases align to TRBD1. Germline V gives CDR1 SNHLY, CDR2 FYNNEI. V lost 4 bases to trimming and J lost 8 bases; unmatched junction nucleotides: 11. The CDR3 sequence is 17 residues long.

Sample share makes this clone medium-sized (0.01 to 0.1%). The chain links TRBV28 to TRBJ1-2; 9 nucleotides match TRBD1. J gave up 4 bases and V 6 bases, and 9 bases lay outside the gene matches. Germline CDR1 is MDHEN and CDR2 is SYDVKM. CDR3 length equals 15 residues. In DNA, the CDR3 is TGTGCCAGCAGACATACCGGGACAGGGATCTATGGCTACACCTTC. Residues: CASRHTGTGIYGYTF.

Here the CDR3 reads CASSPSQLGRTGELFF. The CDR3 DNA follows: TGTGCCAGCAGCCCGAGTCAACTAGGCCGCACCGGGGAGCTGTTTTTT. The chain uses TRBV5-8 and TRBJ2-2, with D tentatively TRBD2 (5 bases). This CDR3 has 16 residues. Germline V CDR1 and CDR2: SGHTS, YDEGEE. V shed 4 bases and J shed 4 bases, with 17 bases lying between them.

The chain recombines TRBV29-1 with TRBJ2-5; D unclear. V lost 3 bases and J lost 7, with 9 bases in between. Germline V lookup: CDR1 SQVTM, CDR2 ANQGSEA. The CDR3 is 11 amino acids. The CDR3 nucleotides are TGCAGCGTTGATATGGGCGTGACCCAGTACTTC. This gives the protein CSVDMGVTQYF.

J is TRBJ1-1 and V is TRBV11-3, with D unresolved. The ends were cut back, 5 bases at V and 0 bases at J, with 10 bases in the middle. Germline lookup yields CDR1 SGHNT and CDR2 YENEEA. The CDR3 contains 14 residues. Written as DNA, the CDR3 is TGTGCCAGCAGCCCGAACACACTGAACACTGAAGCTTTCTTT. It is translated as CASSPNTLNTEAFF.

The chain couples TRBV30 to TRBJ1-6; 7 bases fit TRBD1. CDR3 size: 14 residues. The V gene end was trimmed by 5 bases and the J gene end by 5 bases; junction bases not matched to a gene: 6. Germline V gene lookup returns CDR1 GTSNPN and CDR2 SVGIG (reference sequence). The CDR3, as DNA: TGTGCCTGGGCCGGGACAGTAAATAATTCACCCCTCCACTTT. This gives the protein CAWAGTVNNSPLHF.

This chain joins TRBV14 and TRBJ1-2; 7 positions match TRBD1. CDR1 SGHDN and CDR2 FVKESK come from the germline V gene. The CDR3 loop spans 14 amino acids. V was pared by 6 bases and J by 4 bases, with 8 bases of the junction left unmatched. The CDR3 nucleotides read TGTGCCAGCAGTCCTCAACAGGGGATCTATGGCTACACCTTC. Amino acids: CASSPQQGIYGYTF.

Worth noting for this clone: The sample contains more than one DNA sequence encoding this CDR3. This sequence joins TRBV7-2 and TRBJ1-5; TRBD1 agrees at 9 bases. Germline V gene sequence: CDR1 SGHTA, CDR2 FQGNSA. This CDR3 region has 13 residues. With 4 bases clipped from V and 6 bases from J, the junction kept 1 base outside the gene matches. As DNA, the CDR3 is TGTGCCAGCAGCTCGGACAGGGGTCAGCCCCAGCATTTT. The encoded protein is CASSSDRGQPQHF.

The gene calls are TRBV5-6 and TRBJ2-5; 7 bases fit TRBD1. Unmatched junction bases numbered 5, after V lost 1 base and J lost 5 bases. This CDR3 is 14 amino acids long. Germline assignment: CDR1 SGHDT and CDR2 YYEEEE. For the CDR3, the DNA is TGTGCCAGCAGCTTGATGCAGGGACAGGAGACCCAGTACTTC. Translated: CASSLMQGQETQYF.

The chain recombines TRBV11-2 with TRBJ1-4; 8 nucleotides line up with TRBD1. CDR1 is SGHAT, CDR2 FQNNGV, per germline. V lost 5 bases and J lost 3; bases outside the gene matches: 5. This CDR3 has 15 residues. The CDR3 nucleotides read TGTGCCAGCAGCCAGACAGGGGTCGCTAATGAAAAACTGTTTTTT. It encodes CASSQTGVANEKLFF.